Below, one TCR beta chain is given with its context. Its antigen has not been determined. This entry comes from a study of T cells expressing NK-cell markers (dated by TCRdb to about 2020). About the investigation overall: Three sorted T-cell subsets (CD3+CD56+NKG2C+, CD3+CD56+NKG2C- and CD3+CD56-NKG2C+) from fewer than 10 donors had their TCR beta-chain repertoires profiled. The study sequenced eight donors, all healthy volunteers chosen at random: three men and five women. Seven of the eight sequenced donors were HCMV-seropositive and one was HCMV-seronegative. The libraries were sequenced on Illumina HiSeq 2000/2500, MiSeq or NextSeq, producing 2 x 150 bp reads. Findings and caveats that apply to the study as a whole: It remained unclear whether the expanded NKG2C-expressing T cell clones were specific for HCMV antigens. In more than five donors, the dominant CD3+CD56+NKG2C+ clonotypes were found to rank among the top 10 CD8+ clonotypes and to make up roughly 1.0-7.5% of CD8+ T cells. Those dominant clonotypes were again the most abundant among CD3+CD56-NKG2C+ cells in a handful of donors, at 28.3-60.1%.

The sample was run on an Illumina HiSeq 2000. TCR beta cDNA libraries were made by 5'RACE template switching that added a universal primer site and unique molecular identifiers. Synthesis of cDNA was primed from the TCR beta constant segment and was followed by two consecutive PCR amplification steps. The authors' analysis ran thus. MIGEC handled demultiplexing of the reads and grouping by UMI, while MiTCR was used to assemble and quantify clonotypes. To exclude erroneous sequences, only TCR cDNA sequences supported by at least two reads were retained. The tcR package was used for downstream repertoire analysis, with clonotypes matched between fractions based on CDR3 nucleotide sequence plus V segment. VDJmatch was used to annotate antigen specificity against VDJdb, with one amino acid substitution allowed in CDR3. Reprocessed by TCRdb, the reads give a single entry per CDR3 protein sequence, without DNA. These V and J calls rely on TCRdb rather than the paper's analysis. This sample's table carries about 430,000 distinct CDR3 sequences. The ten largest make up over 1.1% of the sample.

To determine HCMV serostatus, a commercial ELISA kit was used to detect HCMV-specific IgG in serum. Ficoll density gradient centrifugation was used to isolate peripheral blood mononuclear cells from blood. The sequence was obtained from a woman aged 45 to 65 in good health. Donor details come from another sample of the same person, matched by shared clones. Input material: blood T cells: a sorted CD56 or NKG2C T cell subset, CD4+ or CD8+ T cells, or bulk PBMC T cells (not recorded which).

The CDR3 protein is CASSTDGDNEKLFF. The sequence joins TRBV5-1 to TRBJ1-4; TCRdb's D call, TRBD1, is unchecked because there is no DNA. CDR1 and CDR2 (SGHRS, YFSETQ) derive from the germline V gene. The CDR3 measures 14 amino acids from cysteine to phenylalanine. DNA is not on record.